This TCR beta chain originates from a study of T cell responses to AZD1222 COVID-19 vaccine. Overall study results and limits: Spike-wide vaccine-associated CD4 TCRs dominated at 160-218 and 743-854.

Remarks on this clone: Its antigen is not identified.

Using immunoSEQ multiplex PCR, the repertoire was profiled, and TCRdb retains in-frame clones only, with some absent. The repertoire holds about 110,000 clones, with just under 95% as singletons. The CDR3 runs to 14 residues. The receptor was derived from an adult in good health. The material sequenced was peripheral blood, taken on day 0 of AZD1222 vaccination. V is TRBV21-1 and J is TRBJ2-7; the DNA was not used to check the table's D call, TRBD2. TRBV21-1 is marked as a pseudogene. CDR3 DNA sequence: TGTGCCAGCAGCGAAAGGCGGGAGTCGCGTGTGGAGTACTTC. It specifies CASSERRESRVEYF.